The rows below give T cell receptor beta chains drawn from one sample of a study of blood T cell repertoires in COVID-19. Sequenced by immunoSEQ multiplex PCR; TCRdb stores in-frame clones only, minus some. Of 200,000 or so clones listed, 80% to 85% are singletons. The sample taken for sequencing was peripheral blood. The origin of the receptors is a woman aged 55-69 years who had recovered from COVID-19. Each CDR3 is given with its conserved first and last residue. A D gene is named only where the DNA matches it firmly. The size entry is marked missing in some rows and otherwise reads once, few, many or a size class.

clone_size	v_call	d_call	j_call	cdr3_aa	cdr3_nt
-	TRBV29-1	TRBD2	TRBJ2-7	CSARGRGGNHEQYF	TGCAGCGCCCGGGGGCGCGGGGGGAACCACGAGCAGTACTTC
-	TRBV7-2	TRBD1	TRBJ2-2	CASSLEGQGTGELFF	TGTGCCAGCAGCTTAGAAGGACAGGGTACCGGGGAGCTGTTTTTT
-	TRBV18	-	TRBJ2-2	CASSPPSGPGELFF	TGTGCCAGCTCACCACCGTCAGGTCCCGGGGAGCTGTTTTTT
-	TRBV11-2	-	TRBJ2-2	CASSPRGNTGELFF	TGTGCCAGCAGCCCGCGGGGAAACACCGGGGAGCTGTTTTTT
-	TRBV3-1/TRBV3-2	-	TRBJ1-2	CASSQDLQGRGYTF	TGTGCCAGCAGCCAAGATCTGCAGGGAAGGGGCTACACCTTC
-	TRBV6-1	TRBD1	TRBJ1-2	CASSEGGQAPPGYTF	TGTGCCAGCAGTGAAGGCGGACAGGCTCCCCCTGGCTACACCTTC
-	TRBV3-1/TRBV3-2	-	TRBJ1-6	CASSRATTARDNSPLHF	TGTGCCAGCAGCCGAGCAACGACAGCTAGGGATAATTCACCCCTCCACTTT
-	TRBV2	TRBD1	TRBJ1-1	CASSPWGGQGGNEAFF	TGTGCCAGCAGCCCATGGGGGGGACAGGGAGGGAATGAAGCTTTCTTT
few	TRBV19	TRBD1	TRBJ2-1	CASNPPWTGSNEQFF	TGTGCCAGTAACCCCCCATGGACAGGGAGCAATGAGCAGTTCTTC
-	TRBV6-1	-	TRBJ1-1	CASSDAAAFF	TGTGCCAGCAGTGATGCGGCGGCTTTCTTT
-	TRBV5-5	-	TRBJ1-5	CASSFQGGNSQPQHF	TGTGCCAGCAGCTTCCAGGGCGGGAACAGTCAGCCCCAGCATTTT